Here is one T cell receptor beta chain with its context. The entry originates in a study of blood T cell repertoires in COVID-19. Across the whole study: The United States, Italy and Spain supplied acute and convalescent COVID-19 samples. T cells, B-cell-depleted T cells, or PBMCs provided the cDNA or gDNA that served as material.

Original methodology: Estimates of nucleated cell counts were drawn from the amplification of reference gene primers. This table comes from immunoSEQ multiplex PCR, and its TCRdb copy is limited to in-frame clones, with some not included. V, J and clone size reflect that table, while D and trimming were determined from the DNA. The sample has 150,000 to 200,000 clones, about 85% seen once. The sequence was obtained from a man in his forties with acute or convalescent COVID-19. The specimen was peripheral blood.

CDR3 DNA: TGTGCCAGTATGAACAGGGGGCGAAGGACTGAAGCTTTCTTT. It translates to CASMNRGRRTEAFF. The rearrangement joins TRBV19 to TRBJ1-1; 9 positions match TRBD1. J lost 5 bases, V lost 7 bases, and 8 bases had no gene match. This CDR3 is 14 amino acids long. Germline loops: CDR1 LNHDA, CDR2 SQIVND (reference sequence).